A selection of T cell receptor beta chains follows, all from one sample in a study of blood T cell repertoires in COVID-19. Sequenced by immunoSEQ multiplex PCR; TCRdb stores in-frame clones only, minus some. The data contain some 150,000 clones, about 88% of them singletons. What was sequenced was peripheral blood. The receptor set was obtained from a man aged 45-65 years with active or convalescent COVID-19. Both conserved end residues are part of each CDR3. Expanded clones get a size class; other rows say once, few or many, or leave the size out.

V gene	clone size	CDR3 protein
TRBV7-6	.	CASSLALGEANTEAFF
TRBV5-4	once	CASSIFGTASTGELFF
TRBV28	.	CASSLLGTSGTDTQYF
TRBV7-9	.	CASSAARQVLAKNIQYF
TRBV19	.	CASSRTGGLTGELFF
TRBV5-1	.	CASTIAGDEDIQYF
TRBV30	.	CAWSWAGFSNEQFF
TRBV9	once	CASSTRTGQSGNTIYF
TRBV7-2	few	CASSNQPPRLGGEQYF
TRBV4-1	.	CASSQEIRQPQHF
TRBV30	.	CAWTTGVLYEQYF
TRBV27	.	CASSGLSSYEQYF
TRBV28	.	CASTPGGTGNTEAFF
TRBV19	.	CAAGGREGNYGYTF
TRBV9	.	CASSAGLAAYNEQFF
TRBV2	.	CASSEALGGTVETDTQYF
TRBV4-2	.	CASSQVRGANEKLFF
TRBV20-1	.	CSASGSSGRGYEQYF
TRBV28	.	CASSPTGGLSGNTIYF
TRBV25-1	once	CASSKGTSGRADTQYF
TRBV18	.	CASSLRQGESNQPQHF
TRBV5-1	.	CASSLVTTGGGRSEAFF
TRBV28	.	CATAGTGVREQYF
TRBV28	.	CASRPGSAIRQPQHF
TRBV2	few	CASSFGSRQSVTFF
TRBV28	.	CASRQLALSTDTQYF
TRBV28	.	CASSFLLRGSYNSPLHF
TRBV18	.	CASSPPSGNTEAFF
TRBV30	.	CAFGQSRNEKLFF
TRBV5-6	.	CASSWGSGKDTQYF
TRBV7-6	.	CASSLGAPGSSYGYTF
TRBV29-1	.	CSVEDSSKPYEQYF
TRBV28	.	CASRLLNQPQHF
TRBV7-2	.	CASSSGLATSYEQYF
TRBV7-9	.	CASSRPGGAGLNTIYF
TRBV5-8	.	CASSSVKTGEWKTQYF
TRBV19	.	CASSKPGLEYNEQFF
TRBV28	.	CASSVTYEQYF
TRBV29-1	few	CSAMTGVNQPQHF
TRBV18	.	CASSPTPPAGAFF
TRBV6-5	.	CASRQGIYEQYF
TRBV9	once	CASSARLAGGEQYF
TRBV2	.	CARDGGTGSGYTF
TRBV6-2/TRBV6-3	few	CASSAADRGWSSYNSPLHF